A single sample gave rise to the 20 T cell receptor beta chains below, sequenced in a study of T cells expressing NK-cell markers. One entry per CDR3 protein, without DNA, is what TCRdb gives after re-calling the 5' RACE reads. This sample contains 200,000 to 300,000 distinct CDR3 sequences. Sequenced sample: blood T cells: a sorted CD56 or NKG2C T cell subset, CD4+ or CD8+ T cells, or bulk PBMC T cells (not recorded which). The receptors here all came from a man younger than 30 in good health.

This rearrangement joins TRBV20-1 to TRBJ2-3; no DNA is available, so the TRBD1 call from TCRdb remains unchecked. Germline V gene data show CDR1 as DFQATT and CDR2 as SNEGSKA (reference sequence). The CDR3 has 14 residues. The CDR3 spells CSAPGTQGADTQYF.

The CDR3 sequence is CASSDDNLAEAFF. This chain links TRBV6-1 with TRBJ1-1. The CDR3 spans 13 residues. CDR1 is MNHNS and CDR2 is SASEGT in the germline V gene.

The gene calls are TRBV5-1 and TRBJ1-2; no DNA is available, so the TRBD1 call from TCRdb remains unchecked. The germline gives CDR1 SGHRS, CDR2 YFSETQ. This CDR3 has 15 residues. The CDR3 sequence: CASSSTGTSNYGYTF.

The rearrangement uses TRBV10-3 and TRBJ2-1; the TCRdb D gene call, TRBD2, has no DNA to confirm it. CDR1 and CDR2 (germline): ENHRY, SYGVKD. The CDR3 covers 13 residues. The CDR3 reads CAIRVAAANEQFF.

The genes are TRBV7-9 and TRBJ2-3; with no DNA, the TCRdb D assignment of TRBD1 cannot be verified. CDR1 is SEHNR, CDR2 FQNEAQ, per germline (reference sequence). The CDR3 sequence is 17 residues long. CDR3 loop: CASSWRDRGEGTDTQYF. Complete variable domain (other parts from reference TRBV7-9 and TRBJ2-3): DTGVSQNPRHKITKRGQNVTFRCDPISEHNRLYWYRQTLGQGPEFLTYFQNEAQLEKSRLLSDRFSAERPKGSFSTLEIQRTEQGDSAMYLCASSWRDRGEGTDTQYFGPGTRLTVL.

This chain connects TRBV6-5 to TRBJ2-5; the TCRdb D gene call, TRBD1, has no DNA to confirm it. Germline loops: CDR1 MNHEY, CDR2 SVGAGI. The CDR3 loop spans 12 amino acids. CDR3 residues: CASSSPDRVEYF.

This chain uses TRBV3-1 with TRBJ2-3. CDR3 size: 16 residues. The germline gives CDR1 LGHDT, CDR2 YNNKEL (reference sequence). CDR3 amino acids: CASSQEGLRKADTQYF.

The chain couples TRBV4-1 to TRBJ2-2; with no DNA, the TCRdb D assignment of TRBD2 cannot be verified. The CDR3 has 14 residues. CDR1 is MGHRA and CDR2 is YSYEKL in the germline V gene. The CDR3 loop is CASSQTSGTGELFF.

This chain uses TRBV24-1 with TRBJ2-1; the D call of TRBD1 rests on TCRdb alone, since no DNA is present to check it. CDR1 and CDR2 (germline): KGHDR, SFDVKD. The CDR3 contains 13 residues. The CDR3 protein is CATRGQVNNEQFF.

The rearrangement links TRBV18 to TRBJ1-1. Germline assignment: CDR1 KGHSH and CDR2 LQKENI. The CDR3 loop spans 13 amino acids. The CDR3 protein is CASSPQGNTEAFF.

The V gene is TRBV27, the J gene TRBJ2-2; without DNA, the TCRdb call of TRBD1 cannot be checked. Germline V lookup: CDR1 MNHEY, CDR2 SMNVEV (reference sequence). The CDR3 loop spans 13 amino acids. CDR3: CASGLQGSGELFF.

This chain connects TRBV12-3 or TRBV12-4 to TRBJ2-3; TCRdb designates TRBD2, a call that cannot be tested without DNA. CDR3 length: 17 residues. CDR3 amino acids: CASGSSRGAGSTDTQYF.

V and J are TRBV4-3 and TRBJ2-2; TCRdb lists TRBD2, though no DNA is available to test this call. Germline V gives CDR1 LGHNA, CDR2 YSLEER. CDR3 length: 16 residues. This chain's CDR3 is CASSRPSGSRTGELFF.

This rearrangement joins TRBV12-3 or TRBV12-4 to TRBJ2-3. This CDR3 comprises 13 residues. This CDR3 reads CASSPTGMDTQYF.

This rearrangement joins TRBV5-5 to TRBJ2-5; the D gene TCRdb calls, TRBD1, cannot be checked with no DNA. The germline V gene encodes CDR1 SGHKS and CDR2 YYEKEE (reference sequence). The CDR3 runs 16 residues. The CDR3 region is CASSLEGGRPQETQYF.

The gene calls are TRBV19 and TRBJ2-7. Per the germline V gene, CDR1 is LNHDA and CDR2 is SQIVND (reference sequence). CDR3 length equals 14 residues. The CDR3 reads CASSSDLGRYEQYF.

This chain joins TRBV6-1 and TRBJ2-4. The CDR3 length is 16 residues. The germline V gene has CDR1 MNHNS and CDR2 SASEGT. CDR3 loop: CASSEPYRVAKNIQYF.

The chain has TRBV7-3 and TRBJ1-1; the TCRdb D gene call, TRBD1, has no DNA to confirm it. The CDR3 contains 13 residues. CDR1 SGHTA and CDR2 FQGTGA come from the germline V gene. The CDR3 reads CASSQQEGTEAFF.

The CDR3: CASSYGPGGMETQYF. The V gene is TRBV6-5, the J gene TRBJ2-5; TCRdb indicates TRBD2, and absent DNA this call remains unverified. CDR3 length: 15 amino acids. CDR1 and CDR2 (germline): MNHEY, SVGAGI.

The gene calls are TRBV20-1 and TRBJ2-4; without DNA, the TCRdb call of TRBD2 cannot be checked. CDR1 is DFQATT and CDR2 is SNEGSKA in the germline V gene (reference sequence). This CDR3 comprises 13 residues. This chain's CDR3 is CSARTRGRNIQYF.